This TCR beta chain came from a study of technical replicates of blood from four donors. Libraries were prepared by immunoSEQ multiplex PCR; TCRdb keeps only in-frame clonotypes and omits some of them. The data show approximately 51,000 clones, around 93% seen once. The CDR3 totals 14 residues. The germline CDR1 and CDR2 sequences are KGHSH and LQKENI. The V gene end was trimmed by 6 bases and the J gene end by 3 bases; junction bases not matched to a gene: 4. The rearrangement uses TRBV18 and TRBJ2-7, with 11 bases that match TRBD2. This TCR was recovered from a human donor in good health. Some clones in this sample may be carry-over from other donors' samples. Source material: PBMCs. The CDR3 DNA reads as TGTGCCAGCTCTACTAGCGGGGGCCTCTACGAGCAGTACTTC. This gives the protein CASSTSGGLYEQYF.